Following are 24 T cell receptor beta chains from one sample sequenced in a study of OX40 agonist ivuxolimab in advanced cancers. Clones were sequenced by immunoSEQ multiplex PCR, and TCRdb holds only the in-frame ones, with some missing. The sample holds roughly 30,000 clones, roughly 84% seen once. Sequenced material: CD4+ or CD8+ T cells sorted from blood, taken in a trial of the OX40 agonist ivuxolimab. These receptors all stem from an adult with an advanced solid tumor such as melanoma, head and neck, liver or kidney cancer.

This rearrangement joins TRBV9 to TRBJ2-1; 9 nucleotides match TRBD2. Trimming cost V 0 bases and J 8 bases; bases outside gene matches: 6. The CDR3 loop spans 15 amino acids. Germline loops: CDR1 SGDLS, CDR2 YYNGEE. CDR3 sequence reads: CASSVGGLARDEQFF. Here the CDR3 DNA reads TGTGCCAGCAGCGTAGGAGGACTAGCGAGGGATGAGCAGTTCTTC.

V usage is TRBV9 and J usage is TRBJ1-1, with 8 bases that match TRBD1. The V and J ends lost 1 base and 5 bases, in that order; junction bases with no gene match: 7. The CDR3 is 15 residues long. In germline, CDR1 is SGDLS, CDR2 YYNGEE. The CDR3 region has the DNA TGTGCCAGCAGCGTATCCCAGGGGGCCTGGACTGAAGCTTTCTTT. Encoded protein: CASSVSQGAWTEAFF. The full variable domain, completed using reference TRBV9 and TRBJ1-1, is DSGVTQTPKHLITATGQRVTLRCSPRSGDLSVYWYQQSLDQGLQFLIQYYNGEERAKGNILERFSAQQFPDLHSELNLSSLELGDSALYFCASSVSQGAWTEAFFGQGTRLTVV.

V usage is TRBV5-1 and J usage is TRBJ1-1; no clear D gene. This CDR3 region has 14 residues. The V and J ends lost 0 bases and 0 bases respectively, with 6 bases between them. Per the germline V gene, CDR1 is SGHRS and CDR2 is YFSETQ. The CDR3 sequence is CASSLAAVNTEAFF. As DNA, the CDR3 is TGCGCCAGCAGCTTGGCGGCGGTGAACACTGAAGCTTTCTTT. Full variable domain (remainder filled in from reference TRBV5-1 and TRBJ1-1): KAGVTQTPRYLIKTRGQQVTLSCSPISGHRSVSWYQQTPGQGLQFLFEYFSETQRNKGNFPGRFSGRQFSNSRSEMNVSTLELGDSALYLCASSLAAVNTEAFFGQGTRLTVV.

The V call is TRBV6-5, the J call TRBJ1-2; maybe TRBD1 (5 bases). Looked up from germline, CDR1 is MNHEY and CDR2 is SVGAGI. Between the trimmed V and J ends, which lost 1 base and 0 bases, there was a span of 9 bases. The CDR3 is made up of 15 amino acids. The CDR3 nucleotides read TGTGCCAGCAGTTACTACCAGGGCGCTAACTATGGCTACACCTTC. Its translation is CASSYYQGANYGYTF.

The chain carries TRBV7-8 and TRBJ2-7, with 11 bases fitting TRBD2. CDR3 length: 15 residues. V was pared by 6 bases and J by 1 base, with 5 bases of the junction left unmatched. The germline gives CDR1 SGHVS, CDR2 FQNEAQ. For the CDR3, the DNA is TGTGCCAGCAGAAAACTAGCGGGGGATTCCTACGAGCAGTACTTC. Translated, it gives CASRKLAGDSYEQYF. Based on the CDR3 plus reference TRBV7-8 and TRBJ2-7, the full variable domain is GAGVSQSPRYKVAKRGQDVALRCDPISGHVSLFWYQQALGQGPEFLTYFQNEAQLDKSGLPSDRFFAERPEGSVSTLKIQRTQQEDSAVYLCASRKLAGDSYEQYFGPGTRLTVT.

The J gene is TRBJ2-1, the V gene TRBV19, with D perhaps matching TRBD1 (6 bases). The CDR3 loop spans 13 amino acids. The germline CDR1 and CDR2 sequences are LNHDA and SQIVND (reference sequence). The V end was cut by 3 bases, the J end by 6 bases, with 9 bases between. CDR3 residues: CASSMVGGNEQFF. CDR3 DNA: TGTGCCAGTAGTATGGTAGGGGGCAATGAGCAGTTCTTC.

This chain links TRBV28 with TRBJ2-7; possible D gene TRBD2, 7 bases. Germline V gene sequence: CDR1 MDHEN, CDR2 SYDVKM. V was shortened by 8 bases and J by 2 bases, with 13 bases between the two germline ends. CDR3 length: 13 amino acids. The CDR3 DNA reads as TGTGCCAGCTTAAAAGGGGGGGCCTACGAGCAGTACTTC. Amino acid sequence: CASLKGGAYEQYF.

The chain is built from TRBV27 and TRBJ2-5; D uncertain. The germline gives CDR1 MNHEY, CDR2 SMNVEV (reference sequence). This CDR3 region has 14 residues. V lost 3 bases and J 1 base, leaving 9 bases between the germline ends. The CDR3 loop reads CASSLGHSQETQYF. DNA for the CDR3: TGTGCCAGCAGTTTGGGTCACAGCCAAGAGACCCAGTACTTC.

The chain combines TRBV25-1 with TRBJ1-1; D is undetermined. Per the germline V gene, CDR1 is MGHDK and CDR2 is SYGVNS. The CDR3 runs to 16 residues. V dropped 3 bases and J dropped 1 base, with 15 bases sitting between them. The CDR3 DNA reads TGTGCCAGCAGTGACTCCCCTGTGACGGGGAACACTGAAGCTTTCTTT. Protein product: CASSDSPVTGNTEAFF. The full variable domain, in which reference TRBV25-1 and TRBJ1-1 provide the parts outside the CDR3, is EADIYQTPRYLVIGTGKKITLECSQTMGHDKMYWYQQDPGMELHLIHYSYGVNSTEKGDLSSESTVSRIRTEHFPLTLESARPSHTSQYLCASSDSPVTGNTEAFFGQGTRLTVV.

J is TRBJ1-3 and V is TRBV21-1. TRBV21-1 is described as a pseudogene. This CDR3 spans 16 amino acids. CDR3 nucleotides: TGTGCCAGCAGCTCAAGGACGGGATTACCTGGAAACACCATATATTTT. Translating it yields CASSSRTGLPGNTIYF.

Here the CDR3 reads CAIRSSGPPYHEQFF. CDR3 bases: TGTGCCATCAGATCTAGCGGACCGCCCTATCATGAGCAGTTCTTC. The rearrangement uses TRBV10-3 and TRBJ2-1; 7 bases match TRBD2. V gave up 6 bases and J gave up 8 bases; unmatched junction bases: 13. From germline, CDR1 is ENHRY and CDR2 SYGVKD. The CDR3 length is 15 residues.

The gene calls are TRBV10-3 and TRBJ2-2, with D unresolved. The CDR3 runs to 11 residues. Trimming took 8 bases from V and 6 from J, leaving 7 bases between them. Germline assignment: CDR1 ENHRY and CDR2 SYGVKD. In DNA, the CDR3 is TGTGCCATCGGGTCCGCCGGGGAGCTGTTTTTT. Translated, it gives CAIGSAGELFF.

J is TRBJ1-1 and V is TRBV5-4; 8 bases match TRBD1. Trimming removed 0 bases from V and 5 bases from J; junction bases left unmatched: 6. The CDR3 has 15 amino acids. Germline V gene lookup returns CDR1 SGHNT and CDR2 YYREEE (reference sequence). CDR3 sequence: CASSLVQGAFTEAFF. CDR3 sequence (DNA): TGTGCCAGCAGCTTGGTGCAGGGGGCGTTTACTGAAGCTTTCTTT.

This clone occurred once. The J gene is TRBJ2-1, the V gene TRBV5-1, with TRBD1 matching 8 bases. The CDR3 sequence is 12 residues long. CDR1 SGHRS and CDR2 YFSETQ come from the germline V gene. Germline trimming cut 4 bases from V and 9 bases from J; bases unmatched to any gene: 3. The CDR3 spells CASSGQGSEQFF. DNA of the CDR3: TGCGCCAGCAGCGGACAGGGTAGTGAGCAGTTCTTC.

V usage is TRBV28 and J usage is TRBJ2-3; TRBD1 matches 10 bases. Trimming took 5 bases from V and 6 from J; bases not matched to a gene: 8. The CDR3 length is 15 residues. The germline V gene encodes CDR1 MDHEN and CDR2 SYDVKM. This CDR3 reads CASSIGTGDGDTQYF. Written as DNA, the CDR3 is TGTGCCAGCAGTATTGGGACAGGGGATGGGGATACGCAGTATTTT.

The chain combines TRBV19 with TRBJ2-2; no reliable D call. V dropped 3 bases and J dropped 4 bases, with 9 bases sitting between them. Germline V gene data show CDR1 as LNHDA and CDR2 as SQIVND (reference sequence). The CDR3 has 14 amino acids. In DNA, the CDR3 is TGTGCCAGTAGTATTAACTGGGGCACCGGGGAGCTGTTTTTT. This sequence encodes CASSINWGTGELFF. The entire variable domain, with the rest obtained from reference TRBV19 and TRBJ2-2, is as follows: DGGITQSPKYLFRKEGQNVTLSCEQNLNHDAMYWYRQDPGQGLRLIYYSQIVNDFQKGDIAEGYSVSREKKESFPLTVTSAQKNPTAFYLCASSINWGTGELFFGEGSRLTVL.

The chain recombines TRBV2 with TRBJ2-2; 7 nucleotides match TRBD1. V lost 7 bases, J lost 8 bases, and 13 bases stayed unmatched. The CDR3 is 15 residues long. Germline V gene sequence: CDR1 SNHLY, CDR2 FYNNEI. CDR3: CASTEDRSLRGELFF. CDR3 bases: TGTGCCAGCACTGAGGACAGGTCTCTCCGGGGGGAGCTGTTTTTT.

In DNA form, the CDR3 reads TGTGCCAGCAGCCCAACAGGTTACAATGAGCAGTTCTTC. Translation gives CASSPTGYNEQFF. This chain joins TRBV5-6 and TRBJ2-1; perhaps TRBD1 as D (5 bases). Germline-derived CDR1 and CDR2 are SGHDT and YYEEEE. V lost 4 bases and J 4 bases, leaving 9 bases between the germline ends. The CDR3 has 13 amino acids.

This chain links TRBV11-3 with TRBJ2-2; D is unresolved. This CDR3 has 14 residues. CDR1 is SGHNT, CDR2 YENEEA, per germline. V lost 4 bases and J lost 6, with 12 bases in between. The CDR3: CASSSQRVAGELFF. DNA of the CDR3: TGTGCCAGCAGCTCCCAAAGGGTGGCCGGGGAGCTGTTTTTT.

This chain uses TRBV18 with TRBJ2-7; TRBD2 might be the D (6 bases). With 3 bases removed from V and 2 bases from J, the gap between germline ends came to 11 bases. The CDR3 has 14 residues. Germline V CDR1 and CDR2: KGHSH, LQKENI. The CDR3: CASSPSSEAYEQYF. The DNA for the CDR3 is TGTGCCAGCTCACCCTCTAGCGAGGCCTACGAGCAGTACTTC. The whole variable domain, filled in from reference TRBV18 and TRBJ2-7, reads NAGVMQNPRHLVRRRGQEARLRCSPMKGHSHVYWYRQLPEEGLKFMVYLQKENIIDESGMPKERFSAEFPKEGPSILRIQQVVRGDSAAYFCASSPSSEAYEQYFGPGTRLTVT.

V and J are TRBV7-9 and TRBJ2-7; TRBD1 is a possible D gene (5 bases). The V and J ends lost 2 bases and 3 bases respectively, with 11 bases between them. CDR3 length: 14 residues. The germline V gene encodes CDR1 SEHNR and CDR2 FQNEAQ (reference sequence). CDR3 amino acids: CASSLKGVGYEQYF. For the CDR3, the DNA is TGTGCCAGCAGCTTAAAAGGGGTGGGCTACGAGCAGTACTTC. The variable domain in full, with the rest retrieved from reference TRBV7-9 and TRBJ2-7, is DTGVSQNPRHKITKRGQNVTFRCDPISEHNRLYWYRQTLGQGPEFLTYFQNEAQLEKSRLLSDRFSAERPKGSFSTLEIQRTEQGDSAMYLCASSLKGVGYEQYFGPGTRLTVT.

The rearrangement joins TRBV27 to TRBJ1-2, with D possibly TRBD1 on 5 matching bases. This CDR3 has 15 amino acids. Trimming left V 5 bases short and J 2 bases short, with 15 bases between. CDR1 is MNHEY and CDR2 is SMNVEV in the germline V gene (reference sequence). In DNA, the CDR3 is TGTGCCAGCAGTCCAGACAAGACAGACAACTATGGCTACACCTTC. Its translation: CASSPDKTDNYGYTF.

The sample holds a few counts of this clone. The chain recombines TRBV21-1 with TRBJ2-4; the table gives TRBD1 as D, unverified against the DNA. TRBV21-1 corresponds to a pseudogene. The CDR3 is made up of 16 amino acids. Here the CDR3 reads CASRERKTPAKNIQYF. The CDR3, as DNA: TGTGCCAGCAGAGAAAGAAAAACACCAGCCAAAAACATTCAGTACTTC.

V usage is TRBV19 and J usage is TRBJ1-1; D is undetermined. The CDR3 is 12 residues long. Germline V gives CDR1 LNHDA, CDR2 SQIVND (reference sequence). Trimming left V 3 bases short and J 7 bases short, with 9 bases between. The CDR3 nucleotides are TGTGCCAGTAGTATTGATAGATTTGAAGCTTTCTTT. It specifies CASSIDRFEAFF. The full variable domain, in which reference TRBV19 and TRBJ1-1 provide the parts outside the CDR3, is DGGITQSPKYLFRKEGQNVTLSCEQNLNHDAMYWYRQDPGQGLRLIYYSQIVNDFQKGDIAEGYSVSREKKESFPLTVTSAQKNPTAFYLCASSIDRFEAFFGQGTRLTVV.